The entry below describes one TCR beta chain. These data are taken from a study of response to subunit inactivated influenza vaccine. TCRdb re-derived calls from the RT-PCR reads in MiXCR, one entry per CDR3 protein. Of 530,000 or so distinct CDR3 sequences detected, over 25% appear once; the ten largest clones hold around 1.8%. The germline CDR1 and CDR2 sequences are MGHRA and YSYEKL. The CDR3 has 16 amino acids. Trimming removed 5 bases at V and 4 bases at J, with 18 bases between. Sequenced material: CD4+ T cells sorted from PBMCs, taken around 5 days after vaccination. This chain links TRBV4-1 with TRBJ1-5, with a possible D match to TRBD1 (6 bases). The receptor comes from a man in his fifties or sixties who received an inactivated influenza vaccine. CDR3 in DNA: TGCGCCAGCAGCTTTAACTTCGATACAGGGAATCAGCCCCAGCATTTT. It yields the protein CASSFNFDTGNQPQHF.